Many counts were recorded for the clone carrying this T cell receptor (beta chain). The sample is drawn from a study of T cells in Graves' hyperthyroidism and ophthalmopathy. The investigators amplified TCR beta CDR3 regions from RNA transcripts. First-round RT-PCR targeting the TCR CDR3 was performed with the HTBI primer set. Using its own MiXCR run on the multiplex PCR reads, TCRdb lists one record per CDR3 protein. The profile shows 640,000 or so distinct CDR3 sequences, approximately 14% of them singletons. Germline CDR1 KGHSH, CDR2 LQKENI. This CDR3 has 16 residues. V lost 3 bases, J lost 3 bases, and 15 bases lay in between.

The TCR comes from a woman aged 18-30 years with Graves' ophthalmopathy. The specimen was blood. This chain connects TRBV18 to TRBJ2-1, with D possibly matching TRBD2 (6 bases). The CDR3 is CASSPGGTIGYNEQFF. CDR3 DNA sequence: TGTGCCAGCTCACCGGGGGGAACGATAGGCTACAATGAGCAGTTCTTC.